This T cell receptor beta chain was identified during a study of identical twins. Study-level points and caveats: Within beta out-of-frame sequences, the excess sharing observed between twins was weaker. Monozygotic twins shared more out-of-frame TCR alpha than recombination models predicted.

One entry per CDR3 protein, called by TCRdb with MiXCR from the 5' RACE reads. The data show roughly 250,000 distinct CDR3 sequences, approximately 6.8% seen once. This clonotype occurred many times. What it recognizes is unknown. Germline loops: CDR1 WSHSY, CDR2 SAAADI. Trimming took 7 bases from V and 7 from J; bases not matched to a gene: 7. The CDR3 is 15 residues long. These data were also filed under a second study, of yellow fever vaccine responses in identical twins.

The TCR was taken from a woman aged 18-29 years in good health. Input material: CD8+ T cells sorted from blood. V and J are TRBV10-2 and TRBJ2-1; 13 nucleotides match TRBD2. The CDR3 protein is CASTGTSGMENEQFF. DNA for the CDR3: TGCGCCAGCACCGGGACTAGCGGGATGGAAAATGAGCAGTTCTTC.